The present entry profiles one T cell receptor beta chain with its context. As to time point: blood at routine non-recurrence follow-up after resection. The sample originates from a study of spatial heterogeneity in lung cancer. TCRdb reprocessed the 5' RACE reads via MiXCR and lists one record per CDR3 protein. The sample holds 42,000 or so distinct CDR3 sequences, 10% to 13% seen once. The sample here was PBMCs, taken at follow-up. This clonotype originated in a female donor with early-stage non-small cell lung cancer.

The CDR3 is CASLGLDSTYEQYF. In DNA, the CDR3 is TGTGCCAGCTTAGGCCTCGACAGTACCTACGAGCAGTACTTC. This chain uses TRBV6-1 with TRBJ2-7, with a weak D call TRBD1 (5 bases). Germline CDR1 MNHNS, CDR2 SASEGT. This CDR3 spans 14 amino acids. Trimming cost V 8 bases and J 2 bases, with 16 bases left between them.